This paragraph covers one T cell receptor (beta chain) sequence. Its antigen is still unknown. Base qualities are not at hand, and no much larger clone is one base apart. The data were taken from a study of blood T cells in healthy people across ages (dated by TCRdb to between 2015 and 2016). For the wider study: In model experiments, template switching captured about one uniquely barcoded TCR beta cDNA molecule for every two T cells. To avoid experimental bias, donors of different ages were randomly spread across the sequencing lanes. To track age-related changes in TCR beta repertoire diversity, the study relied on deep sequencing normalized with unique cDNA molecular identifiers. Four age groups were formed from the donors: young (average approximately 15 years), middle-aged (approximately 42), aged (around 68) and long-lived (82). For two donors (one aged 18 to 29 and one aged 80 or older), the study analyzed two additional independent replicas of 1 million unique cDNA reads from the same blood draw.

The library relied on 5' RACE. Instrument on record: Illumina HiSeq 2500. A second PCR of roughly 7 to 11 cycles was performed with a sample-barcoded 5' primer and a J-beta primer mix. Each TCR beta cDNA molecule received a unique molecular identifier from a template-switch 5' adaptor carrying 12 random nucleotides. Each sample yielded at least 2.5 million CDR3-containing paired-end reads. First-strand cDNA synthesis was performed from all RNA using the Mint cDNA synthesis kit, with priming by a TRBC-specific oligonucleotide. Following uracil-DNA glycosylase treatment, all cDNA underwent a first 18-cycle PCR with the universal primers M1SS and BC2_uni_R. In the source study's methods: For normalization, 1 million high-quality reads were randomly selected from each sample, with every read carrying a distinct molecular identifier. Instead of being binned into consensus sequences, reads with shared molecular identifiers were discarded. MiTCR, with a Q25 quality threshold and the strictest error-elimination algorithm, was used for CDR3 identification, clonotype clustering and error correction. A nonparametric unseen species model using Euler transformation provided a lower-bound estimate of total TCR beta diversity. The public sequencing data were trimmed at Q25 with fastp and processed into clonotypes with MiXCR by TCRdb, which kept only in-frame beta chains. CDR3 protein duplicates are merged, each entry listing the most common genes and DNA. The authors' filters were not applied to this entry. This sample holds 2 million or so distinct CDR3 sequences; just under 50% were observed only once. Less than 2.5% of the sample rests with the top ten.

Overall study outcomes, separate from this receptor: Compared with the aged group, the long-lived group had more naive CD4+ T cells, fewer expanded clones and increased TCR diversity, a pattern suggesting age selection. Because the CMV infection status of the donors was unknown, age-related changes in expanded clonotypes may potentially have been confounded. A strong correlation was found between observed TCR beta diversity and the percentage of naive T cells measured by flow cytometry. Estimates of total diversity based on one million sequenced T cells were regarded as lower bounds and as underestimates. As age increased, observed TCR beta diversity per million T cells dropped in a roughly linear way, and a significant reduction was already evident by age 40. Conclusive comparison of naive and antigen-experienced compartments was prevented by the profiling of bulk unsorted PBMCs.

V drops 5 bases and J drops 5 bases, leaving 7 bases in between. Based on the germline V gene, the CDR1 and CDR2 sequences are LGHNT and FRNRAP. Including the terminal cysteine and phenylalanine, the CDR3 comprises 11 residues. Kept here is only the CDR3 DNA, which spans 33 bases and is read in frame from base 1. The roughly 38 donors, aged about 6 to 90 years, were systemically healthy Caucasian individuals from Russia. Ten milliliters of peripheral blood were drawn from each donor into EDTA-treated Vacutainer tubes. Ficoll-Paque density-gradient centrifugation was used to isolate PBMCs, with at least 7 million per sample. Trizol reagent was used to extract total RNA from PBMCs, with at least 5.5 micrograms per sample. The percentages of naive CD45RAhigh/CD27high T cells were determined by flow cytometry on a PBMC aliquot from every donor.

The sequence joins TRBV12-5 to TRBJ2-7; confidence is insufficient to name the D gene. This receptor was obtained from a woman between 35 and 50 years old in good health. Sequenced sample: blood. The nucleotides read TGTGCTAGTGGTCTAGGAAACGAGCAGTACTTC. Translated, this gives CASGLGNEQYF.